This TCR beta chain was identified in a study of cytomegalovirus exposure and HLA in healthy donors. CDR1 and CDR2 (germline): SGHAT, FQNNGV. Trimming shortened V by 2 bases and J by 6 bases, and 13 bases separated the two germline ends. The CDR3 sequence is 15 residues long. Amplification used 60 Vbeta primers and 13 Jbeta primers. TCRdb's copy holds only in-frame clones and misses some; the assay was immunoSEQ multiplex PCR. The sample lists about 180,000 clones; 80% were seen once. With respect to this clone: What it binds is unknown.

Study-level points and caveats: Using a false discovery rate of 0.05, a later analysis showed that about 16,000 TCR beta sequences were associated with HLA alleles.

The rearrangement uses TRBV11-2 and TRBJ2-2; D may be TRBD2 (6 bases). Sequencing was performed on PBMCs. The sequence derives from a woman aged 50 to 60 in good health and CMV-seropositive. The CDR3 loop reads CASSLQWTTAGELFF. CDR3 DNA sequence: TGTGCCAGCAGCTTACAATGGACTACGGCCGGGGAGCTGTTTTTT.